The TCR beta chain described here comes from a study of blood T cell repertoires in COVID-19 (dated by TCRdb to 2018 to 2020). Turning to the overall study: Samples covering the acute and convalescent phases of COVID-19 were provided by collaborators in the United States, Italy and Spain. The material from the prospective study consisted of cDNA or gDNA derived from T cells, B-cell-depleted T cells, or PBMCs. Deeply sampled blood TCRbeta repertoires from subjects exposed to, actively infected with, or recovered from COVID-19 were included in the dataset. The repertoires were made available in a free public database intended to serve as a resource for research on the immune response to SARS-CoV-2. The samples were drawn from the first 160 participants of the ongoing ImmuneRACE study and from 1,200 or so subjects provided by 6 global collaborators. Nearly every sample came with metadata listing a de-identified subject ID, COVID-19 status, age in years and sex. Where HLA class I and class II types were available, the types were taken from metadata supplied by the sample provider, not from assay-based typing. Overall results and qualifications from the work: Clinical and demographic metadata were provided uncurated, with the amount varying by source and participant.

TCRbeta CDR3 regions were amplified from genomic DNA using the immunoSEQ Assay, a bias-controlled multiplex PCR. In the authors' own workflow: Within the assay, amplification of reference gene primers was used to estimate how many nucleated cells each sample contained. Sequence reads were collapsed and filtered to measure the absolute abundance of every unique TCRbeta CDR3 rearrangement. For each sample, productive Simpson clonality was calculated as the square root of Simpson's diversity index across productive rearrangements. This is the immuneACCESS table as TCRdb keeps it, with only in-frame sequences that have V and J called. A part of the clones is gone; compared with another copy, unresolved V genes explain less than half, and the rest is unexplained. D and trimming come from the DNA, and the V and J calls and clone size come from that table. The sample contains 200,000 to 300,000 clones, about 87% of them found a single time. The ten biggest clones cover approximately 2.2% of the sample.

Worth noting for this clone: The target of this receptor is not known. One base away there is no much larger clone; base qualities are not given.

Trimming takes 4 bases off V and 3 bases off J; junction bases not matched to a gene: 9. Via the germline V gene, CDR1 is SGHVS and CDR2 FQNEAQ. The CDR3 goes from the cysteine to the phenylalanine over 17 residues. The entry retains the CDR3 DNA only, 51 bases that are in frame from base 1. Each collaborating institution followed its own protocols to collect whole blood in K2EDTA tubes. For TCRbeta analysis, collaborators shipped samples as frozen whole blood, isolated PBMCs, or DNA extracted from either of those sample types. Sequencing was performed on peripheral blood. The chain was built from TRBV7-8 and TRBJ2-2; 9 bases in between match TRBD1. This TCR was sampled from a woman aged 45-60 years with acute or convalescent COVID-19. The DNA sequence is TGTGCCAGCAGCTGGGCTGGGGGACAGGGAGACACCGGGGAGCTGTTTTTT. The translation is CASSWAGGQGDTGELFF.